The source of this T cell receptor beta chain is a study of shared clonotypes between healthy human individuals. Of note for this clone: What it binds is unknown.

The V and J ends lost 8 bases and 2 bases, in that order; junction bases with no gene match: 11. Germline V lookup: CDR1 MNHEY, CDR2 SVGAGI. The length of the CDR3 is 15 residues. It was CD45RO-negative cells, positively selected for CCR7, that made up naive CD8 cells, with terminally differentiated effector memory CD45RA+ cells excluded. Study observations and caveats: Generation probability values for non-shared clonotypes were lower than those for clonotypes shared by all four donors.

Researchers ran the assay at a deep level. Some clones are missing from TCRdb's copy, which holds only in-frame ones; the method was immunoSEQ multiplex PCR. The table has some 2,100,000 clones, about 92% seen once. The sequence was obtained from a young man in good health. Some clones in this sample may be carry-over from other donors' samples. The V call is TRBV6-5, the J call TRBJ1-2, with 7 bases that match TRBD1. Sequenced material: naive CD8+ T cells from PBMCs. CDR3 nucleotide sequence: TGTGCCAGCTCGTTAGCGACAGGGATAAACTATGGCTACACCTTC. Translating gives CASSLATGINYGYTF.